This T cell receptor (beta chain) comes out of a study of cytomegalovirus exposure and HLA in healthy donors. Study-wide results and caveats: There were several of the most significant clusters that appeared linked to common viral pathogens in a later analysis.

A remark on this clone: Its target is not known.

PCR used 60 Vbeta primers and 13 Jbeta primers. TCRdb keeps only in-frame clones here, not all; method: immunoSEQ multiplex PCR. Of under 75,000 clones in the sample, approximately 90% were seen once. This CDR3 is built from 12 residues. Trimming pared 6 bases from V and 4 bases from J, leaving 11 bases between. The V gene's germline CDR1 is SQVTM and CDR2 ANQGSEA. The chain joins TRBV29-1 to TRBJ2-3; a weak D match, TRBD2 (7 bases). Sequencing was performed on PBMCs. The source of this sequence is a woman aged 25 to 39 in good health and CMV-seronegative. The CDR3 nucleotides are TGCAGCGTGGGAGGGGGTCCAGATACGCAGTATTTT. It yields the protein CSVGGGPDTQYF.